This TCR beta chain comes out of a study of lymphopenia after photon versus proton radiotherapy. Study results and limitations: Photon-treated patients lost naive T cells and TCR diversity; proton-treated stayed stable. Post-nadir TCR diversity decline inversely tracked overall survival among those who died. After the lymphocyte nadir, photon-treated repertoires showed oligoclonal expansion, especially of CD8+ Temra cells.

Repertoires were generated with immunoSEQ multiplex PCR, while TCRdb's copy carries only in-frame clones and drops some. This sample carries roughly 49,000 clones, 92% of them seen once, and the ten largest clones take approximately 18%. There are a few counts of this clone. Its antigen is still unknown. This CDR3 is built from 12 residues. Germline values: CDR1 SGHAT, CDR2 FQNNGV. Trimming pared 3 bases from V and 13 bases from J, leaving 10 bases between. The receptor's source is a woman aged 40 to 49 with cholangiocarcinoma. V and J are TRBV11-2 and TRBJ1-6; possibly TRBD1 for D (6 bases). Sequenced material: peripheral blood, taken from a patient treated with photon-based radiotherapy. The CDR3: CASSFDRPPLHF. The CDR3 DNA sequence: TGTGCCAGCAGCTTCGACAGGCCGCCCCTCCACTTT.